This entry describes one T cell receptor beta chain. Its antigen is as yet unknown. These data originate in a study of glioma-infiltrating T cells after dendritic cell vaccination. At the level of the study: Patients received autologous tumor lysate-pulsed dendritic cell vaccination between about 2003 and 2013.

From germline, CDR1 is MNHNS and CDR2 SASEGT. The CDR3 is 13 residues long. V shed 2 bases and J shed 1 base, with 4 bases lying between them. The immunoSEQ assay amplified TCRB CDR3 from up to 2 ug DNA. TCRdb's copy holds only in-frame clones and misses some; the assay was immunoSEQ multiplex PCR. Among 100,000 or so clones listed, nearly 90% were seen once. Time point defined: after dendritic cell vaccination, including at tumor progression/relapse. Findings of the study overall: Complete blood and tumor specimen sets were limited to few patients.

The sequence was obtained from a human donor with glioblastoma. Sequenced here: blood, sampled after dendritic cell vaccination. The J gene is TRBJ2-3, the V gene TRBV6-1; D is undetermined. CDR3 loop: CASSETGTDTQYF. In DNA, the CDR3 is TGTGCCAGCAGTGAAACAGGCACAGATACGCAGTATTTT.